This T cell receptor beta chain was profiled in a study of T cell responses to AZD1222 COVID-19 vaccine. Repertoires were generated with immunoSEQ multiplex PCR, while TCRdb's copy carries only in-frame clones and drops some. Here the sample spans 100,000 to 150,000 clones, 75% to 95% being singletons. Of note for this clone: Antigen specificity is unknown.

V shed 8 bases, J shed 6 bases, and the junction held 12 bases outside the gene matches. CDR1 and CDR2 from the germline V gene are ENHRY and SYGVKD. The CDR3 totals 14 residues. General observations from the study: Scientists sampled the repertoires only once the peak T cell response had passed. White British ancestry dominated among donors, who included more females, and clonal diversity was possibly underestimated.

The sequenced sample was peripheral blood, obtained on day 0 of AZD1222 vaccination. This receptor was obtained from an adult in good health. The genes are TRBV10-3 and TRBJ2-5; 7 bases map to TRBD2. As DNA, the CDR3 is TGTGCCATCGGAGAGCTAGCGGTGGAGAAGACCCAGTACTTC. Residues: CAIGELAVEKTQYF.